A single sample gave rise to the 8 T cell receptor beta chains below, sequenced in a study of blood T cell repertoires in COVID-19. Produced via immunoSEQ multiplex PCR; TCRdb's table is partial and in-frame only. The table has about 71,000 clones, 80% to 90% seen once. The sample was peripheral blood. Receptors were obtained from a human donor in a cohort sampled during active COVID-19.

The gene calls are TRBV28 and TRBJ1-4, with TRBD1 matching 7 bases. The CDR3 consists of 14 residues. The ends lost 2 bases at V and 8 bases at J; junction bases unmatched: 5. Germline-derived CDR1 and CDR2 are MDHEN and SYDVKM. CDR3: CASSLTGVGEKLFF. CDR3 nucleotides: TGTGCCAGCAGTTTAACAGGGGTCGGCGAAAAACTGTTTTTT.

The V and J genes are TRBV9 and TRBJ2-3; 8 bases line up with TRBD2. J gave up 3 bases and V 3 bases, and 3 bases lay outside the gene matches. This CDR3 region has 14 residues. Germline V gene data show CDR1 as SGDLS and CDR2 as YYNGEE. In DNA, the CDR3 is TGTGCCAGCAGCGGGGCGGGAGGAACAGATACGCAGTATTTT. Its protein is CASSGAGGTDTQYF.

This sequence joins TRBV7-8 and TRBJ2-3; D call uncertain. Between the trimmed V and J ends, which lost 4 bases and 5 bases, there was a span of 7 bases. Germline V CDR1 and CDR2: SGHVS, FQNEAQ. The CDR3 has 12 residues. The CDR3 nucleotides are TGTGCCAGCAGCTCGACTCAAGATACGCAGTATTTT. Translated, it gives CASSSTQDTQYF.

Notes on this clone: The junction departs from the called germline gene at one end, perhaps through a read error. The rearrangement joins TRBV19 to TRBJ1-2, with a possible D match to TRBD1 (5 bases). The CDR3 is made up of 13 amino acids. Per germline, CDR1 LNHDA and CDR2 SQIVND (reference sequence). The CDR3 bases are TGTGCCAGTAGTGGGACTGGCGTTTGGCGTCGCGCCTTC. Its translation is CASSGTGVWRRAF.

The CDR3 protein is CASSTGEVGREQFF. The CDR3 DNA reads as TGTGCCAGCAGTACAGGGGAGGTTGGCAGGGAGCAGTTCTTC. The gene calls are TRBV6-4 and TRBJ2-1, with TRBD1 as a possible D gene (7 bases). V dropped 5 bases and J dropped 10 bases, with 18 bases sitting between them. Germline CDR1 MRHNA, CDR2 SNTAGT. The CDR3 length is 14 residues.

The genes are TRBV11-1 and TRBJ2-7; perhaps TRBD1 as D (5 bases). The CDR3 is 16 residues long. V lost 2 bases and J 0 bases, leaving 14 bases between the germline ends. The germline V gene encodes CDR1 SGHAT and CDR2 FQDESV (reference sequence). CDR3 DNA: TGTGCCAGCAGCTTATCGTCAGGGTCATTCTCCTACGAGCAGTACTTC. Encoded protein: CASSLSSGSFSYEQYF.

The chain joins TRBV6-5 to TRBJ2-7; tentatively, D is TRBD2 (5 bases). There are 13 residues in the CDR3. The V gene lost 5 bases and the J gene lost 3 bases, with 11 bases spanning the gap. The germline V gene encodes CDR1 MNHEY and CDR2 SVGAGI. The CDR3 bases are TGTGCCAGCAGTCTCCGCAGCGGCTACGAGCAGTACTTC. Encoded protein: CASSLRSGYEQYF.

The J gene is TRBJ2-7, the V gene TRBV6-1, with 14 bases aligning to TRBD2. The ends lost 3 bases at V and 7 bases at J; junction bases unmatched: 8. The CDR3 totals 16 residues. Per germline, CDR1 MNHNS and CDR2 SASEGT. The CDR3 protein is CASSERWTSGGQEQYF. As DNA, the CDR3 is TGTGCCAGCAGTGAGCGGTGGACTAGCGGGGGGCAGGAGCAGTACTTC.